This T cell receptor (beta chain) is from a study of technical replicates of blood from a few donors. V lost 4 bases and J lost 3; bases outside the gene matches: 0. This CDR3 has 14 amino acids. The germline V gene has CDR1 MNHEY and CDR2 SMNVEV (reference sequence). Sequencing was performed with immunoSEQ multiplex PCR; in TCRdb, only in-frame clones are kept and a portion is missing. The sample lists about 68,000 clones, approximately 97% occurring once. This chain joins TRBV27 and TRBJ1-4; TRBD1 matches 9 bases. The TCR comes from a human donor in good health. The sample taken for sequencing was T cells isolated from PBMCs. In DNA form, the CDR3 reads TGTGCCAGCAGTTGGACAGGGGCTAATGAAAAACTGTTTTTT. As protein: CASSWTGANEKLFF. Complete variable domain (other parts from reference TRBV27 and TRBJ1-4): EAQVTQNPRYLITVTGKKLTVTCSQNMNHEYMSWYRQDPGLGLRQIYYSMNVEVTDKGDVPEGYKVSRKEKRNFPLILESPSPNQTSLYFCASSWTGANEKLFFGSGTQLSVL.